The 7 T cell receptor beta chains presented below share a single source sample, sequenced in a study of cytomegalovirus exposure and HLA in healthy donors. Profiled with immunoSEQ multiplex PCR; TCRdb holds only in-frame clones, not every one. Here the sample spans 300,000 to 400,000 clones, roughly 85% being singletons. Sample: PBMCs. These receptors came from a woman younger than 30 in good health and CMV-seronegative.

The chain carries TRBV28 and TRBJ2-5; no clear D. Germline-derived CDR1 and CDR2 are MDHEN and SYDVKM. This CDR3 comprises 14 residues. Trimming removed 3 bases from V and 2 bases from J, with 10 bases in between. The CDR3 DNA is TGTGCCAGCAGTTTTAGTGCGAGACAAGAGACCCAGTACTTC. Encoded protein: CASSFSARQETQYF.

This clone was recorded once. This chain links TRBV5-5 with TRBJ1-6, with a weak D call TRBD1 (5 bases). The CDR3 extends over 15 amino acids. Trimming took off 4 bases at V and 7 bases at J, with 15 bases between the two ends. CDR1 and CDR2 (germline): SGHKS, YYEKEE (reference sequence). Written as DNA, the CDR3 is TGTGCCAGCAGCCCTATTCGACAGCAGAATTCACCCCTCCACTTT. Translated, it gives CASSPIRQQNSPLHF. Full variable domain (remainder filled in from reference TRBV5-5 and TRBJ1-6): DAGVTQSPTHLIKTRGQQVTLRCSPISGHKSVSWYQQVLGQGPQFIFQYYEKEERGRGNFPDRFSARQFPNYSSELNVNALLLGDSALYLCASSPIRQQNSPLHFGNGTRLTVT.

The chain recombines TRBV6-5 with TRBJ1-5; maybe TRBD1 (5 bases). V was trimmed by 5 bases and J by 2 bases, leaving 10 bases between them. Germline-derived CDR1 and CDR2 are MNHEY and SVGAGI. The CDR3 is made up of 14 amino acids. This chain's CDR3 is CASSIIGGNQPQHF. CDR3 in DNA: TGTGCCAGCAGTATTATAGGGGGCAATCAGCCCCAGCATTTT.

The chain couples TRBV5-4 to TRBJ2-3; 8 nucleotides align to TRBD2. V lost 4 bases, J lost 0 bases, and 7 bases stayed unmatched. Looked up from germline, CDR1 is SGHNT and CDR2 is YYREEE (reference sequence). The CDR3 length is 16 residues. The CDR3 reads CASSQGTRVSTDTQYF. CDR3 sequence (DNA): TGTGCCAGCAGCCAAGGGACTAGGGTTAGCACAGATACGCAGTATTTT.

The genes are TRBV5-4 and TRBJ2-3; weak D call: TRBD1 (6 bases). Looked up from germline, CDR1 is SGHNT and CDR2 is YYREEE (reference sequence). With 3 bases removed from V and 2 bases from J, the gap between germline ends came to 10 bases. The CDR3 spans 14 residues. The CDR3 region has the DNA TGTGCCAGCAGCTCACAGGGCTCCACAGATACGCAGTATTTT. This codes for CASSSQGSTDTQYF. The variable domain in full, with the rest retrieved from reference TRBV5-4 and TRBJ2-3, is ETGVTQSPTHLIKTRGQQVTLRCSSQSGHNTVSWYQQALGQGPQFIFQYYREEENGRGNFPPRFSGLQFPNYSSELNVNALELDDSALYLCASSSQGSTDTQYFGPGTRLTVL.

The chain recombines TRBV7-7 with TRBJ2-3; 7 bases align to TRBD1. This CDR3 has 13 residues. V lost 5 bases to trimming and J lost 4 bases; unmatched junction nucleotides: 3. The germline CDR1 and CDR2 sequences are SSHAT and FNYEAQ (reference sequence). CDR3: CASSPGQADTQYF. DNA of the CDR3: TGTGCCAGCAGCCCCGGACAGGCAGATACGCAGTATTTT.

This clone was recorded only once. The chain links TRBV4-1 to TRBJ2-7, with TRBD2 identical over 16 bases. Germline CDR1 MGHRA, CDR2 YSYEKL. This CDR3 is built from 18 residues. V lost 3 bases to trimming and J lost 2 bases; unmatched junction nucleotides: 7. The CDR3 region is CASSHRGGTSGRAYEQYF. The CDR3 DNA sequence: TGCGCCAGCAGCCACCGAGGGGGGACTAGCGGGAGGGCCTACGAGCAGTACTTC.